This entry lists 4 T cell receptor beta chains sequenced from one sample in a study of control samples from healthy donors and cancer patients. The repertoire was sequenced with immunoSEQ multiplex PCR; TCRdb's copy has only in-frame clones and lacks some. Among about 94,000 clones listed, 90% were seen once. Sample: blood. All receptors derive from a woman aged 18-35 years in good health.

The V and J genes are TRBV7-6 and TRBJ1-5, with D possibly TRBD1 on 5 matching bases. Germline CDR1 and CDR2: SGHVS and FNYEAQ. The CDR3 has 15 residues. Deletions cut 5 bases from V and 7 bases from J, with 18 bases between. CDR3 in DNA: TGTGCCAGCAGCCCCGGCCCGGGGGAAGGGCAGCCCCAGCATTTT. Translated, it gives CASSPGPGEGQPQHF.

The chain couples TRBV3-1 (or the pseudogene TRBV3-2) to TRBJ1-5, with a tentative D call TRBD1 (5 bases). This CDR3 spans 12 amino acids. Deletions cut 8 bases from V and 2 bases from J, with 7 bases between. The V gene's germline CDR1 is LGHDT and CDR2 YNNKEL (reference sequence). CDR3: CASGTGNQPQHF. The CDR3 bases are TGTGCCAGCGGGACGGGCAATCAGCCCCAGCATTTT.

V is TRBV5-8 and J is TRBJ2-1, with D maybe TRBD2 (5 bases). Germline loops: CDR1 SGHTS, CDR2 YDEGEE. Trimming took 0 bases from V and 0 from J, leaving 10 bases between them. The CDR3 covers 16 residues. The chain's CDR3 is CASSLVIGSSYNEQFF. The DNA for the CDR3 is TGTGCCAGCAGCTTGGTTATTGGGAGCTCCTACAATGAGCAGTTCTTC.

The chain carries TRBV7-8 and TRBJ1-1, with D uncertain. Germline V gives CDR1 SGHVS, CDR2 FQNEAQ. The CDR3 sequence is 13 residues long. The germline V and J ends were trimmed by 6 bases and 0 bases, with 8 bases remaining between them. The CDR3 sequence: CASRPGLNTEAFF. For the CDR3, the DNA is TGTGCCAGCAGACCGGGCTTGAACACTGAAGCTTTCTTT. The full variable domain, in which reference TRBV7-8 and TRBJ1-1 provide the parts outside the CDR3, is GAGVSQSPRYKVAKRGQDVALRCDPISGHVSLFWYQQALGQGPEFLTYFQNEAQLDKSGLPSDRFFAERPEGSVSTLKIQRTQQEDSAVYLCASRPGLNTEAFFGQGTRLTVV.